The clone carrying this T cell receptor beta chain was observed many times. A single record per CDR3 protein comes from TCRdb applying MiXCR to the RT-PCR reads. The table has about a million distinct CDR3 sequences, approximately 19% seen once. The data originate from a study of patients and donors after allogeneic stem cell transplantation. The CDR3 length is 15 residues. Trimming stripped 6 bases from V and 5 bases from J, with 17 bases between. CDR1 ENHRY and CDR2 SYGVKD come from the germline V gene. Sample: blood, either unsorted or a sorted T cell fraction (not recorded which). The sequence derives from a human donor who was either an allogeneic HSCT recipient or a stem cell or donor lymphocyte infusion donor (not recorded which). It is not recorded whose cells these are; they may come from a transplant donor. The chain has TRBV10-3 and TRBJ2-1; D gene unclear. For the CDR3, the DNA is TGTGCCATCAGCCTCAAGACGGGTAGAAACAATGAGCAGTTCTTC. Encoded protein: CAISLKTGRNNEQFF.